The 9 T cell receptor beta chains in this list originate from one sample, sequenced in a study of T cell responses to AZD1222 COVID-19 vaccine. Sequencing used immunoSEQ multiplex PCR; TCRdb keeps in-frame clones, though not all of them. The sample consists of around 200,000 clones, under 95% of them appearing once. Source: peripheral blood, taken 28 days after the second AZD1222 dose. These TCRs come from an adult who received the AZD1222 COVID-19 vaccine.

J is TRBJ2-7 and V is TRBV30; D gene uncertain. This CDR3 is built from 12 residues. Trimming stripped 2 bases from V and 0 bases from J, with 5 bases between. Germline V gene lookup returns CDR1 GTSNPN and CDR2 SVGIG (reference sequence). For the CDR3, the DNA is TGTGCCTGGAGTCATAGCTCCTACGAGCAGTACTTC. Amino acid sequence: CAWSHSSYEQYF.

The DNA for the CDR3 is TGTGCCAGCAGCGATACTAGCGGGGGCTACAATGAGCAGTTCTTC. As protein: CASSDTSGGYNEQFF. The chain recombines TRBV11-3 with TRBJ2-1, with 11 bases aligning to TRBD2. The length of the CDR3 is 15 residues. Germline CDR1 is SGHNT and CDR2 is YENEEA. V lost 5 bases, J lost 3 bases, and 3 bases stayed unmatched. Supplemented by reference TRBV11-3 and TRBJ2-1, the full variable domain reads EAGVVQSPRYKIIEKKQPVAFWCNPISGHNTLYWYLQNLGQGPELLIRYENEEAVDDSQLPKDRFSAERLKGVDSTLKIQPAELGDSAVYLCASSDTSGGYNEQFFGPGTRLTVL.

This clone was detected once. The chain is built from TRBV12-3 or TRBV12-4 and TRBJ1-1, with D possibly being TRBD1 (5 bases). The CDR3 length is 12 residues. V was cut by 6 bases and J by 12 bases, with 17 bases left in between. The CDR3 here is CASSPRPGRTFF. The CDR3 DNA is TGTGCCAGCAGCCCTCGGCCGGGGCGGACTTTCTTT.

The chain couples TRBV19 to TRBJ1-1; the D is unclear. The length of the CDR3 is 14 residues. Germline lookup yields CDR1 LNHDA and CDR2 SQIVND (reference sequence). The V end was cut by 4 bases, the J end by 1 base, with 10 bases between. As DNA, the CDR3 is TGTGCCAGTAGTACTGTTTTGGGGAACACTGAAGCTTTCTTT. Translated: CASSTVLGNTEAFF.

V is TRBV18 and J is TRBJ1-5; D call uncertain. Trimming took off 3 bases at V and 0 bases at J, with 15 bases between the two ends. Germline loops: CDR1 KGHSH, CDR2 LQKENI. The length of the CDR3 is 17 residues. The CDR3 loop is CASSPSRRQNSNQPQHF. CDR3 sequence (DNA): TGTGCCAGCTCACCTTCACGTCGTCAGAATAGCAATCAGCCCCAGCATTTT.

This chain connects TRBV27 to TRBJ1-2; 7 nucleotides align to TRBD1. The CDR3 spans 16 residues. V shed 5 bases, J shed 7 bases, and the junction held 16 bases outside the gene matches. CDR1 is MNHEY and CDR2 is SMNVEV in the germline V gene (reference sequence). CDR3: CASSRNGQDRVVGYTF. In DNA, the CDR3 is TGTGCCAGCAGTCGGAACGGACAGGACCGAGTAGTTGGCTACACCTTC.

The chain is built from TRBV29-1 and TRBJ2-6; 9 nucleotides match TRBD1. Germline trimming cut 8 bases from V and 2 bases from J; bases unmatched to any gene: 4. Germline V gene sequence: CDR1 SQVTM, CDR2 ANQGSEA. This CDR3 is 14 amino acids long. CDR3 loop: CSFTGGAGANVLTF. In nucleotides, the CDR3 is TGCAGCTTCACAGGGGGCGCTGGGGCCAACGTCCTGACTTTC.

This clone was found a few times. Germline is not matched at one junction end, which may reflect a read error. This chain links TRBV12-3 or TRBV12-4 with TRBJ1-1; D ambiguous. The CDR3 spans 12 residues. The CDR3: CASRLVGSEAFF. The DNA of the CDR3 is TGTGCCAGCAGATTAGTCGGGAGTGAAGCTTTCTTT.

The V gene is TRBV7-2, the J gene TRBJ2-7; tentative D call: TRBD1 (5 bases). The CDR3 extends over 13 amino acids. Germline assignment: CDR1 SGHTA and CDR2 FQGNSA. V lost 5 bases, J lost 3 bases, and 11 bases lay in between. The CDR3 loop is CASSHQGGYEQYF. CDR3 DNA sequence: TGTGCCAGCAGCCACCAGGGCGGCTACGAGCAGTACTTC.